This is a list of T cell receptor beta chains from one sample in a study of T cell repertoires in ileal Crohn's disease. The protocol was immunoSEQ multiplex PCR, while the TCRdb copy is restricted to in-frame clones and leaves out a portion. The sample has about 8,200 clones; around 96% are singletons. Sequenced material: ileal tissue. These TCRs come from an adult with Crohn's disease. Each CDR3 is given with its conserved first and last residue. The order of the fields is CDR3 DNA, CDR3 protein, D gene, V gene, J gene, clone size. The D gene is left open where the match is weak. Expanded clones get a size class; other rows say once, few or many, or leave the size out.

cdr3_nt: TGCGCCAGCAGACAGGACCAAGAGACCCAGTACTTC
cdr3_aa: CASRQDQETQYF
d_call: .
v_call: TRBV5-1
j_call: TRBJ2-5
clone_size: few

cdr3_nt: TGTGCCAGCAGTGAAACGGTAATGAACACTGAAGCTTTCTTT
cdr3_aa: CASSETVMNTEAFF
d_call: .
v_call: TRBV6-1
j_call: TRBJ1-1
clone_size: .

cdr3_nt: TGCGCCAGCAGCCAACTTTTACTCGGGACGAACACCGGGGAGCTGTTTTTT
cdr3_aa: CASSQLLLGTNTGELFF
d_call: .
v_call: TRBV4-3
j_call: TRBJ2-2
clone_size: .

cdr3_nt: TGTGCCAGCAGACACGGGACAGCTTATAATTCACCCCTCCACTTT
cdr3_aa: CASRHGTAYNSPLHF
d_call: TRBD1
v_call: TRBV6-6
j_call: TRBJ1-6
clone_size: .

cdr3_nt: TGTGCCAGCTCACCAGGGGAGGGAGTTTATATCTACGAGCAGTACTTC
cdr3_aa: CASSPGEGVYIYEQYF
d_call: TRBD2
v_call: TRBV18
j_call: TRBJ2-7
clone_size: .

cdr3_nt: TGTGCCAGCAGCTTAGATCGCACCGGGGAGCTGTTTTTT
cdr3_aa: CASSLDRTGELFF
d_call: .
v_call: TRBV11-1
j_call: TRBJ2-2
clone_size: .

cdr3_nt: TGTGCCAGCAGCTTAGGAGGGGGGGGTTTCACAGATACGCAGTATTTT
cdr3_aa: CASSLGGGGFTDTQYF
d_call: .
v_call: TRBV11-3
j_call: TRBJ2-3
clone_size: .

cdr3_nt: TGTGCCAGCAGCCATAACCTGAGGGGACAGGCAACAGACGCTTTCTTT
cdr3_aa: CASSHNLRGQATDAFF
d_call: TRBD1
v_call: TRBV7-2
j_call: TRBJ1-1
clone_size: .

cdr3_nt: TGCGCCAGCAGCTTGGAGAGGGCGGGTGGCTACACCTTC
cdr3_aa: CASSLERAGGYTF
d_call: .
v_call: TRBV5-1
j_call: TRBJ1-2
clone_size: .

cdr3_nt: TGTGCCAGCAGTCCTGGGACTAGCGGGGGTCGTTCGAACTTC
cdr3_aa: CASSPGTSGGRSNF
d_call: TRBD2
v_call: TRBV6-6
j_call: TRBJ2-5
clone_size: .

cdr3_nt: TGTGCCAGCAGCCTGGGGGCAGGTACCGATGAGCAGTTCTTC
cdr3_aa: CASSLGAGTDEQFF
d_call: .
v_call: TRBV6-1
j_call: TRBJ2-1
clone_size: .

cdr3_nt: TGCGCCAGCAGCTTGTACACAGGGGGAGAAAAACTGTTTTTT
cdr3_aa: CASSLYTGGEKLFF
d_call: TRBD1
v_call: TRBV5-1
j_call: TRBJ1-4
clone_size: .

cdr3_nt: TGTGCCAGCTCACTACTCGGAGGGGCCCAAGAGACCCAGTACTTC
cdr3_aa: CASSLLGGAQETQYF
d_call: .
v_call: TRBV18
j_call: TRBJ2-5
clone_size: .

cdr3_nt: TGCGCCAGCAGCTTCGCAGGGGGCCAAGAGACCCAGTACTTC
cdr3_aa: CASSFAGGQETQYF
d_call: TRBD1
v_call: TRBV5-1
j_call: TRBJ2-5
clone_size: once

cdr3_nt: TGTGCCAGCCGAAGGACTAGCGGGGGTGATACGCAGTATTTT
cdr3_aa: CASRRTSGGDTQYF
d_call: TRBD2
v_call: TRBV18
j_call: TRBJ2-3
clone_size: .

cdr3_nt: TGTGCCAGCATCCCCTCCAGGGAAGATACGCAGTATTTT
cdr3_aa: CASIPSREDTQYF
d_call: .
v_call: TRBV28
j_call: TRBJ2-3
clone_size: .

cdr3_nt: TGTGCCAGCAGCCTAAAGACAGGGGGCTTTTCACCCCTCCACTTT
cdr3_aa: CASSLKTGGFSPLHF
d_call: TRBD1
v_call: TRBV5-6
j_call: TRBJ1-6
clone_size: .

cdr3_nt: TGCGCCAGCAGCCAAGATCTAGGGAGCATTCCAGATACGCAGTATTTT
cdr3_aa: CASSQDLGSIPDTQYF
d_call: .
v_call: TRBV4-3
j_call: TRBJ2-3
clone_size: .

cdr3_nt: TGTGCCAGCAGTTTAAGGCAGGGGGCTGAAGCTTTCTTT
cdr3_aa: CASSLRQGAEAFF
d_call: TRBD1
v_call: TRBV28
j_call: TRBJ1-1
clone_size: .

cdr3_nt: TGTGCCAGCAGTTTAACGGCAGGGGCCATCTCCTATAATTCACCCCTCCACTTT
cdr3_aa: CASSLTAGAISYNSPLHF
d_call: .
v_call: TRBV27
j_call: TRBJ1-6
clone_size: .

cdr3_nt: TGCGCCAGCAGCTTGGGGGCCCGGGAATCCGGGGAGCTGTTTTTT
cdr3_aa: CASSLGARESGELFF
d_call: .
v_call: TRBV5-1
j_call: TRBJ2-2
clone_size: once

cdr3_nt: TGTGCCAGCAGCTTAGTAGCCGGGGTTGGGCAAGAGACCCAGTACTTC
cdr3_aa: CASSLVAGVGQETQYF
d_call: .
v_call: TRBV7-8
j_call: TRBJ2-5
clone_size: .

cdr3_nt: TGTGCCAGCAGTGAAAGGAGCTCTGGGGCCAACGTCCTGACTTTC
cdr3_aa: CASSERSSGANVLTF
d_call: .
v_call: TRBV6-4
j_call: TRBJ2-6
clone_size: .

cdr3_nt: TGTGCCAGCAGCTACCGACAGGGGAGGAATGAAGCTTTCTTT
cdr3_aa: CASSYRQGRNEAFF
d_call: TRBD1
v_call: TRBV5-6
j_call: TRBJ1-1
clone_size: .

cdr3_nt: TGTGCCAGCAGTCAACCGGGTTTACGGCAGTTCTTC
cdr3_aa: CASSQPGLRQFF
d_call: .
v_call: TRBV27
j_call: TRBJ2-1
clone_size: .

cdr3_nt: TGTGCCAGCAGCTTACCCGGGTCGGGAACCGGGGAGCTGTTTTTT
cdr3_aa: CASSLPGSGTGELFF
d_call: .
v_call: TRBV7-2
j_call: TRBJ2-2
clone_size: .

cdr3_nt: TGCGCCAGCAGCTTGTTGCCCTCGAGCTCCTACGAGCAGTACTTC
cdr3_aa: CASSLLPSSSYEQYF
d_call: .
v_call: TRBV5-1
j_call: TRBJ2-7
clone_size: once

cdr3_nt: TGTGCCAGCAGCTTTACAGGGGATGAAAAACTGTTTTTT
cdr3_aa: CASSFTGDEKLFF
d_call: TRBD1
v_call: TRBV7-2
j_call: TRBJ1-4
clone_size: .

cdr3_nt: TGTGCCAGCAGCTTCACCGGGACAGGGACTGGCTATACGCAGTATTTT
cdr3_aa: CASSFTGTGTGYTQYF
d_call: TRBD1
v_call: TRBV5-6
j_call: TRBJ2-3
clone_size: .

cdr3_nt: TGTGCCAGCAATGCGGACAGGGTGGATTATGGCTACACCTTC
cdr3_aa: CASNADRVDYGYTF
d_call: TRBD1
v_call: TRBV2
j_call: TRBJ1-2
clone_size: .

cdr3_nt: TGTGCCAGCAGCTCGGCTCAGGGCTACGAGCAGTACTTC
cdr3_aa: CASSSAQGYEQYF
d_call: .
v_call: TRBV5-4
j_call: TRBJ2-7
clone_size: .

cdr3_nt: TGTGCCAGCAGCGTAGGTGACAGGGGTTTTGAGCAGTTCTTC
cdr3_aa: CASSVGDRGFEQFF
d_call: TRBD1
v_call: TRBV9
j_call: TRBJ2-1
clone_size: .

cdr3_nt: TGCGCCAGCAGCACCGGGACAGGGGCAACTAATGAAAAACTGTTTTTT
cdr3_aa: CASSTGTGATNEKLFF
d_call: TRBD1
v_call: TRBV5-1
j_call: TRBJ1-4
clone_size: .

cdr3_nt: TGTGCCAGCAGTGGGGGACTAGCGGGGGGCCGGGAGACCCAGTACTTC
cdr3_aa: CASSGGLAGGRETQYF
d_call: TRBD2
v_call: TRBV2
j_call: TRBJ2-5
clone_size: .

cdr3_nt: TGTGCCAGCAGCTTCACTAGCGGGGGATCCAATGAGCAGTTCTTC
cdr3_aa: CASSFTSGGSNEQFF
d_call: TRBD2
v_call: TRBV7-2
j_call: TRBJ2-1
clone_size: .

cdr3_nt: TGTGCCAGCAGTCCAAGGACAGGGGACGGTGGCTACACCTTC
cdr3_aa: CASSPRTGDGGYTF
d_call: TRBD1
v_call: TRBV6-5
j_call: TRBJ1-2
clone_size: .

cdr3_nt: TGTGCCAGTAGTATGGAACAGGGGAATCAGCCCCAGCATTTT
cdr3_aa: CASSMEQGNQPQHF
d_call: TRBD1
v_call: TRBV19
j_call: TRBJ1-5
clone_size: .

cdr3_nt: TGTGCCAGTAGTATAGTCCGCACCGGGGAGCTGTTTTTT
cdr3_aa: CASSIVRTGELFF
d_call: .
v_call: TRBV19
j_call: TRBJ2-2
clone_size: .

cdr3_nt: TGCGCCAGCAGTGAAACGACAGGGACGGGTTCACCCCTCCACTTT
cdr3_aa: CASSETTGTGSPLHF
d_call: TRBD1
v_call: TRBV10-2
j_call: TRBJ1-6
clone_size: .

cdr3_nt: TGTGCCACCAAGGAGGGGCTCAACTATGGCTACACCTTC
cdr3_aa: CATKEGLNYGYTF
d_call: .
v_call: TRBV19
j_call: TRBJ1-2
clone_size: .

cdr3_nt: TGTGCCAGCAGTGAAGAAAGGCTAGCTAATGAGCAGTTCTTC
cdr3_aa: CASSEERLANEQFF
d_call: .
v_call: TRBV6-1
j_call: TRBJ2-1
clone_size: .

cdr3_nt: TGTGCCAGCAGGGAAGCGACAGGGGGCACAGATACGCAGTATTTT
cdr3_aa: CASREATGGTDTQYF
d_call: TRBD1
v_call: TRBV2
j_call: TRBJ2-3
clone_size: once

cdr3_nt: TGTGCCAGCAGCTTAGAGGGTCTAGCGGGGGGACAAGAGACCCAGTACTTC
cdr3_aa: CASSLEGLAGGQETQYF
d_call: TRBD2
v_call: TRBV7-9
j_call: TRBJ2-5
clone_size: .

cdr3_nt: TGTGCCAGCAGTTACCAAACAGGGGCAGGTAGTTATGGCTACACCTTC
cdr3_aa: CASSYQTGAGSYGYTF
d_call: TRBD1
v_call: TRBV6-5
j_call: TRBJ1-2
clone_size: .

cdr3_nt: TGTGCCAGCAGTCCGAGCGGGGGGATGCGAGAGACCCAGTACTTC
cdr3_aa: CASSPSGGMRETQYF
d_call: TRBD2
v_call: TRBV6-6
j_call: TRBJ2-5
clone_size: .

cdr3_nt: TGTGCCAGCAGCCGGGAGACAGGGGCGAATGAAAAACTGTTTTTT
cdr3_aa: CASSRETGANEKLFF
d_call: TRBD1
v_call: TRBV5-6
j_call: TRBJ1-4
clone_size: .

cdr3_nt: TGTGCCAGCAGCCTTGGGGGCGGACTTAATTCACCCCTCCACTTT
cdr3_aa: CASSLGGGLNSPLHF
d_call: .
v_call: TRBV7-9
j_call: TRBJ1-6
clone_size: .

cdr3_nt: TGTGCCAGCAGCAGGGGACAGGGGGCGTCTTCCGCCCAGCATTTT
cdr3_aa: CASSRGQGASSAQHF
d_call: .
v_call: TRBV21-1
j_call: TRBJ1-5
clone_size: .

cdr3_nt: TGTGCCTGGAGGGTCAGCGGGGGCCCCTACGAGCAGTACTTC
cdr3_aa: CAWRVSGGPYEQYF
d_call: TRBD2
v_call: TRBV30
j_call: TRBJ2-7
clone_size: .

cdr3_nt: TGCGCCAGCAGCCTCGGGTACACCGGGGAGCTGTTTTTT
cdr3_aa: CASSLGYTGELFF
d_call: .
v_call: TRBV4-3
j_call: TRBJ2-2
clone_size: .

cdr3_nt: TGTGCCAGCTCCCCAGACAGATATAATTCACCCCTCCACTTT
cdr3_aa: CASSPDRYNSPLHF
d_call: .
v_call: TRBV18
j_call: TRBJ1-6
clone_size: .